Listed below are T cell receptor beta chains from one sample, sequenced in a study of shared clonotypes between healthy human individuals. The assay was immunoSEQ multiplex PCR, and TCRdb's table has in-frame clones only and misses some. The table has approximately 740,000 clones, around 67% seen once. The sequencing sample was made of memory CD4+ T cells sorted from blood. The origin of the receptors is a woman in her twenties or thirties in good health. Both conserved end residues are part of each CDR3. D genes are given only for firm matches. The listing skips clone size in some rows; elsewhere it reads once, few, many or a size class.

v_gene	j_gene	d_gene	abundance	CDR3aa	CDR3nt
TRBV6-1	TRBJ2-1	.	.	CASNKQENNEQFF	TGTGCCAGCAACAAACAGGAGAACAATGAGCAGTTCTTC
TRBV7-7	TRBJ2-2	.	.	CASSFTGHGELFF	TGTGCCAGCAGCTTTACGGGACACGGGGAGCTGTTTTTT
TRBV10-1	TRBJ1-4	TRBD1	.	CASSGGQELFF	TGCGCCAGCAGTGGTGGACAGGAACTGTTTTTT
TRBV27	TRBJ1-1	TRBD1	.	CASSPWTGSTSTEAFF	TGTGCCAGCAGTCCCTGGACAGGGTCAACAAGCACTGAAGCTTTCTTT
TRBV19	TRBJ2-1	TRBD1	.	CASCRDSHNEQFF	TGTGCCAGTTGCCGGGACAGTCACAATGAGCAGTTCTTC
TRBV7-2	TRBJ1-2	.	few	CASSLRGTDYGYTF	TGTGCCAGCAGCTTAAGGGGGACGGATTATGGCTACACCTTC
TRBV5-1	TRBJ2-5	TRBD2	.	CASSLGAGGETQYF	TGCGCCAGCAGCTTGGGAGCGGGAGGCGAGACCCAGTACTTC
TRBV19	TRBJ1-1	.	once	CASSYIAGTEAFF	TGTGCCAGTAGCTACATCGCCGGGACAGAAGCTTTCTTT
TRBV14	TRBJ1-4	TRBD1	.	CASSRDQGAGNEKLFF	TGTGCCAGCAGCCGGGACCAGGGGGCTGGTAATGAAAAACTGTTTTTT
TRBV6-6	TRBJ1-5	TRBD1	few	CASAFSGGGQPQHF	TGTGCCAGCGCTTTCTCAGGGGGAGGTCAGCCCCAGCATTTT
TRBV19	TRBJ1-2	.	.	CASSPDYREIYGYTF	TGTGCCAGTAGTCCCGATTACAGGGAAATCTATGGCTACACCTTC
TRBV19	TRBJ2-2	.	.	CASSISRVGTGELFF	TGTGCCAGTAGTATTTCGCGGGTTGGCACCGGGGAGCTGTTTTTT
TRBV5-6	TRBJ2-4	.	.	CASSLLRAPLPNIQYF	TGTGCCAGCAGCTTGCTCCGGGCGCCGCTCCCAAACATTCAGTACTTC
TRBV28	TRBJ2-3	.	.	CASSLLDTQYF	TGTGCCAGCAGTTTATTGGACACGCAGTATTTT
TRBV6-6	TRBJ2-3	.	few	CASSYRRPDTQYF	TGTGCCAGCAGTTACCGCAGACCAGATACGCAGTATTTT
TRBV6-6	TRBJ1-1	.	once	CASTQGGAVNTEAFF	TGTGCCAGCACTCAAGGGGGAGCAGTGAACACTGAAGCTTTCTTT
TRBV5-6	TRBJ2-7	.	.	CASSSGSPDEQYF	TGTGCCAGCAGCTCCGGGAGTCCGGACGAGCAGTACTTC
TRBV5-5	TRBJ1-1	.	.	CASSVTGGNTEAFF	TGTGCCAGCAGCGTGACAGGAGGAAACACTGAAGCTTTCTTT
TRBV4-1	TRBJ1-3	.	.	CASSHPNDVYSGNTIYF	TGCGCCAGCAGCCACCCCAACGACGTCTACTCTGGAAACACCATATATTTT
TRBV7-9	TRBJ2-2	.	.	CASSVQTGELFF	TGTGCCAGCAGCGTTCAAACCGGGGAGCTGTTTTTT
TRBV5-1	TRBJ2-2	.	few	CASSLEARGNTGELFF	TGCGCCAGCAGCTTGGAGGCACGCGGGAACACCGGGGAGCTGTTTTTT
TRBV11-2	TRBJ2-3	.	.	CASNFADGVAQYF	TGTGCCAGCAACTTCGCAGATGGGGTTGCGCAGTATTTT
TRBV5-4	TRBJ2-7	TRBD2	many	CASSPGLAETYEQYF	TGTGCCAGCAGTCCGGGACTAGCGGAAACCTACGAGCAGTACTTC
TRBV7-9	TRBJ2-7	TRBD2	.	CASSPILSSGRAIYEQYF	TGTGCCAGCAGCCCCATTCTCTCTAGCGGGAGGGCCATCTACGAGCAGTACTTC
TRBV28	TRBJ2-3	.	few	CASKKSGTGHTDTQYF	TGTGCCAGCAAGAAATCCGGGACCGGACACACAGATACGCAGTATTTT
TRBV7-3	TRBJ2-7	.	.	CASSLRRRGQSYEQYF	TGTGCCAGCAGCTTAAGGCGTAGGGGACAATCCTACGAGCAGTACTTC
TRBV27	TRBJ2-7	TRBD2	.	CASSAGLASSSGEQYF	TGTGCCAGCAGTGCCGGACTAGCGAGCTCCTCAGGCGAGCAGTACTTC
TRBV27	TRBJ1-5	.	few	CASSLNRDGNQPQHF	TGTGCCAGCAGTTTAAACAGGGATGGCAATCAGCCCCAGCATTTT
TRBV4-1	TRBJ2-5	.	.	CASSHPQETQYF	TGCGCCAGCAGCCATCCCCAAGAGACCCAGTACTTC
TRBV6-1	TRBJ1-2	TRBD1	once	CASSVTAGTGGNYGYTF	TGTGCCAGCAGTGTTACTGCCGGGACAGGGGGTAACTATGGCTACACCTTC
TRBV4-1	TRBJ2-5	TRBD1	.	CASTHPNTGTGLYF	TGCGCCAGCACGCACCCCAATACCGGGACAGGGCTGTACTTC
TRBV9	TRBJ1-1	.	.	CASSVVGDTEAFF	TGTGCCAGCAGCGTAGTCGGAGACACTGAAGCTTTCTTT
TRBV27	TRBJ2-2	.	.	CASSLTEYGELFF	TGTGCCAGCAGTCTTACAGAATACGGGGAGCTGTTTTTT
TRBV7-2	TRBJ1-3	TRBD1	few	CASSLVAGGSPGNTIYF	TGTGCCAGCAGCTTGGTTGCAGGGGGCTCCCCTGGAAACACCATATATTTT
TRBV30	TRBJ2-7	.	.	CAWGGLGRRGEQYF	TGTGCCTGGGGAGGACTAGGTCGCAGGGGCGAGCAGTACTTC
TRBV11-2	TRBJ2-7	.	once	CASSVLGVREQYF	TGTGCCAGCAGCGTACTAGGAGTCCGCGAGCAGTACTTC
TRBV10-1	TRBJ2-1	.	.	CASSEFYYSSYNEQFF	TGCGCCAGCAGTGAGTTTTACTACAGCTCCTACAATGAGCAGTTCTTC
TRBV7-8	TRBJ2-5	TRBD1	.	CASSLGQGHQETQYF	TGTGCCAGCAGCTTAGGACAGGGACACCAAGAGACCCAGTACTTC
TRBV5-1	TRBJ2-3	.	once	CASSLKGTTDTQYF	TGCGCCAGCAGCTTGAAGGGTACCACAGATACGCAGTATTTT
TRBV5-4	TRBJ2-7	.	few	CASSSPDRMLYEQYF	TGTGCCAGCAGCTCCCCGGACAGAATGCTCTACGAGCAGTACTTC
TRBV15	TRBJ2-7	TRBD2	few	CATSSSSGAYEQYF	TGTGCCACCAGCTCCTCTAGCGGCGCCTACGAGCAGTACTTC
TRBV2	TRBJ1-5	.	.	CASSGGQGQPQHF	TGTGCCAGCAGTGGGGGGCAAGGTCAGCCCCAGCATTTT
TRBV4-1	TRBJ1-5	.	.	CASSLGRAQSKNQPQHF	TGCGCCAGCAGCCTTGGGCGAGCCCAGTCTAAGAATCAGCCCCAGCATTTT
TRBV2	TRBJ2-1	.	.	CASSPAREQFF	TGTGCCAGCAGTCCTGCAAGAGAGCAGTTCTTC
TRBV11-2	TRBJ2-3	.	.	CASSLRGQDTQYF	TGTGCCAGCAGCTTGAGAGGCCAAGATACGCAGTATTTT
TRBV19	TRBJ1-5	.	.	CASSPRGGRNNQPQHF	TGTGCCAGTAGTCCTAGGGGGGGGCGGAACAATCAGCCCCAGCATTTT
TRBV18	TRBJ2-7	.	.	CASSPLRGGQRDSYEQYF	TGTGCCAGCTCACCATTGAGGGGGGGACAACGCGACTCCTACGAGCAGTACTTC
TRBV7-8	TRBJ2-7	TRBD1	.	CASSLGTGSSYEQYF	TGTGCCAGCAGCTTAGGGACAGGCAGCTCCTACGAGCAGTACTTC
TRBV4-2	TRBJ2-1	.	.	CASSQEHPGQSGPYNEQFF	TGTGCCAGCAGCCAAGAGCACCCGGGACAATCTGGGCCCTACAATGAGCAGTTCTTC
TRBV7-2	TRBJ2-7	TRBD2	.	CASSLAGGSSYEQYF	TGTGCCAGCAGCTTAGCGGGAGGGAGCTCCTACGAGCAGTACTTC
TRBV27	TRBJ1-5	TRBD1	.	CASSLSRVGTGGNQPQHF	TGTGCCAGCAGTTTATCTCGAGTCGGGACAGGGGGGAATCAGCCCCAGCATTTT